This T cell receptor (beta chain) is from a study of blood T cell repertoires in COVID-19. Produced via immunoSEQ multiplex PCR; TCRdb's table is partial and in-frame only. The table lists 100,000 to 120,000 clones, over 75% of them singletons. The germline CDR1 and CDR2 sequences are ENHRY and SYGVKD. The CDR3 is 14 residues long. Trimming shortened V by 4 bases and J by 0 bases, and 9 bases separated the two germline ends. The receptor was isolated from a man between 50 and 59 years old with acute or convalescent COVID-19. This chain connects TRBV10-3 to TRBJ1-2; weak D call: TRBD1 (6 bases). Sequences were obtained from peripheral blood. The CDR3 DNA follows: TGTGCCATCAGTGCACAGGGAGCTAACTATGGCTACACCTTC. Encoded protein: CAISAQGANYGYTF.